This T cell receptor beta chain emerged from a study of blood T cell repertoires in COVID-19. For the study at large: COVID-19 samples collected from the United States, Italy and Spain covered acute and convalescent phases. T cells, B-cell-depleted T cells, or PBMCs provided the cDNA or gDNA that served as material.

The germline V gene encodes CDR1 SGDLS and CDR2 YYNGEE. CDR3 length: 14 residues. The V end lost 0 bases, the J end lost 1 base, and 4 bases lay between the germline ends. Per the original methods: Cell counts per sample came from amplifying reference gene primers. TCRdb's table, derived via immunoSEQ multiplex PCR, lists solely in-frame clones and lacks some. That table supplies the V and J calls and clone size; D and trimming were determined from the DNA. The table records 70,000 to 95,000 clones, about 90% of them present only once. The J gene is TRBJ2-2, the V gene TRBV9; no clear D. The TCR sequence derives from a man aged 50 to 60 with active COVID-19. Sequenced input: peripheral blood. In DNA form, the CDR3 reads TGTGCCAGCAGCGTAGCCTGGAACACCGGGGAGCTGTTTTTT. It specifies CASSVAWNTGELFF.